Listed here is a single T cell receptor (beta chain). This clone was recorded once. The antigen it binds to is not known. Per-base quality was not reported, and no clone a single base away is much larger than it. The immunoSEQ Assay was the method used to sequence TCRbeta CDR3 regions. After extraction, genomic DNA underwent amplification by bias-controlled multiplex PCR, followed by high-throughput sequencing. The paper's processing steps were these. Collapsing and filtering of sequences were performed to quantify the absolute abundance of each unique TCRbeta CDR3 region. T cell fraction was estimated by normalizing TCRbeta template counts to usable DNA, with usable DNA measured through amplification of reference genes found in all nucleated cells. Repertoire TCRs were annotated as SARS-CoV-2-specific when V gene, CDR3 amino acid sequence and J gene were exactly matched to a known reactive TCR set. The reference SARS-CoV-2 TCR set came from MIRA and was filtered for enrichment in COVID-19-positive ImmuneCODE repertoires, removing public or cross-reactive TCRs. Based on the MIRA antigens, annotated TCRs were further analysed at the level of specific ORF or position within ORF. Depth was the summed frequency of annotated unique rearrangements, while breadth was defined as annotated unique rearrangements over total unique productive rearrangements. Two-sided Wilcoxon rank-sum tests were used to compare TCR breadth between groups. What TCRdb holds here is the immuneACCESS table cut down to in-frame rearrangements. Part of the clones is not present; checked against another copy, under half of the missing clones reflect an unresolved V gene, and the others are unexplained. Clone size and the V and J calls come from that table; the DNA yielded D and trimming. The sample table shows 380,000 or so clones, and about 80% are seen once. The ten biggest clones cover more than 7% of the sample.

Trimming takes 4 bases from V and 2 bases from J, and the germline ends sit 11 bases apart. CDR1 is given as SGHDN and CDR2 as FVKESK, both from the germline V gene. The CDR3 numbers 14 residues from cysteine through phenylalanine. The read is trimmed to its CDR3 DNA, 42 bases read in frame from base 1. The sample belongs to a study of Ad26.COV2.S vaccination and SARS-CoV-2 variants (dated by TCRdb to the early 2020s). In terms of the full investigation: Vaccine-arm donors came from COV1001, a multicentre, randomized, double-blind, placebo-controlled phase I-IIa trial of Ad26.COV2.S in healthy adults. Ad26.COV2.S was administered intramuscularly at 5 x 10^10 or 1 x 10^11 viral particles, either as a single shot or as two shots given 56 days apart. A total of roughly 30 samples were included in the TCR-sequenced set, comprising some 20 Ad26.COV2.S vaccine recipients, 5 placebo recipients and 8 SARS-CoV-2 convalescent individuals. Throughout the experiments and outcome assessment, investigators stayed blinded to trial group allocation. Trial participants were randomized into five groups of five: low-dose or high-dose Ad26.COV2.S given once or twice, or placebo on both occasions. TCRbeta repertoire sequencing served as the tool for gauging how specific and how broad the SARS-CoV-2-reactive T cell receptors were following Ad26.COV2.S vaccination.

The paper's findings and limits, for the study overall: Vaccine and placebo recipients had comparable non-spike TCR breadth, which fits with the vaccine containing only spike. After vaccination, substantial breadth of spike-specific CD8+ and CD4+ T cell responses was reported. The study was not powered to compare responses between vaccine doses or regimens. The authors noted that the TCR breadth and depth analyses may have underestimated total T cell responses. Spike-specific TCR breadth was higher in Ad26.COV2.S recipients than in placebo recipients (P = 0.0014).

The treatment or condition label, read with the paper, signifies: roughly 19 received Ad26.COV2.S at low or high dose, single or two shots; five or six received placebo; per-sample allocation not given. Repertoires of vaccine and placebo recipients were sequenced from samples collected on day 63 after the first injection. Between 29 July and 7 August 2020, Cohort 1b enrolled approximately 26 adults aged 18-55 years at one site in Boston, USA. Ad26.COV2.S was a replication-incompetent adenovirus type 26 vector expressing a prefusion-stabilized SARS-CoV-2 spike protein from the original Wuhan strain.

Rearrangement joined TRBV14 to TRBJ1-2; the D segment cannot be called with confidence. The specimen was peripheral blood, collected in a trial of Ad26.COV2.S vaccine versus placebo. The source is a person between 18 and 59 years old who received the Ad26.COV2.S COVID-19 vaccine or a placebo. The DNA sequence follows: TGTGCCAGCAGCCGCTCCAGGCGGAACTATGGCTACACCTTC. Translated, it gives CASSRSRRNYGYTF.